This T cell receptor beta chain was retrieved from a study of response to subunit inactivated influenza vaccine. Concerning this clonotype: No antigen is known for it.

The CDR3 is 15 residues long. V dropped 7 bases and J dropped 0 bases, with 16 bases sitting between them. CDR1 and CDR2 from the germline V gene are SGHRS and YFSETQ. Study observations and caveats: The authors suggested that every seasonal influenza vaccination recruits few new T cells.

TCRdb itself ran the RT-PCR reads through MiXCR, one entry per CDR3 protein. The sample has approximately 520,000 distinct CDR3 sequences, more than 15% seen once. Sequencing was performed on CD4+ T cells sorted from PBMCs, taken about 23 months after vaccination. The gene calls are TRBV5-1 and TRBJ2-5, with D perhaps given as TRBD1 or TRBD2 (5 bases each). The origin of this receptor is a man between 50 and 70 years old who received an inactivated influenza vaccine. CDR3 protein: CASSPGPTYQETQYF. In DNA form, the CDR3 reads TGCGCCAGCTCCCCGGGACCGACGTACCAAGAGACCCAGTACTTC.